The rows below give T cell receptor beta chains drawn from one sample of a study of T cells in Graves' hyperthyroidism and ophthalmopathy. TCRdb re-derived calls from the multiplex PCR reads in MiXCR, one entry per CDR3 protein. This table has fewer than 350,000 distinct CDR3 sequences, roughly 13% appearing once. Sequenced: blood. The source of these receptors is a woman in her thirties with Graves' hyperthyroidism that later progressed to Graves' ophthalmopathy. Both conserved end residues are part of each CDR3. Fields, in order: J gene, V gene, CDR3 length, D gene, clone size, CDR3 DNA, CDR3 protein. A D gene is named only where the DNA matches it firmly. Size tells how often a clone was seen (once, few, many) or the class of an expanded clone, and some rows leave it out.

TRBJ2-7 | TRBV12-5 | 16 | NA | many | TGTGCTAGTGGTTTGGTACCTAACGGGAGTTACTACGAGCAGTACTTC | CASGLVPNGSYYEQYF
TRBJ2-5 | TRBV12-3/TRBV12-4 | 13 | TRBD1 | many | TGTGCCAGCAGTCGGGCAGGGGGTGAGACCCAGTACTTC | CASSRAGGETQYF
TRBJ2-2 | TRBV6-1 | 15 | TRBD2 | few | TGTGCCAGCATAGCGGGAGGTTCTAGCACCGGGGAGCTGTTTTTT | CASIAGGSSTGELFF
TRBJ2-1 | TRBV28 | 11 | NA | many | TGTGCCAGCACCCAAGCTATTGAGCAGTTCTTC | CASTQAIEQFF
TRBJ1-3 | TRBV3-1 | 17 | NA | few | TGTGCCAGCGGCTACTCCGGGACAATTTTTTCTGGAAACACCATATATTTT | CASGYSGTIFSGNTIYF
TRBJ2-5 | TRBV7-9 | 13 | NA | many | TGTGCCAGCAGAGCTACAGGGCAAGAGACCCAGTACTTC | CASRATGQETQYF
TRBJ2-2 | TRBV30 | 16 | NA | many | TGTGCCTGGAGTGTACGACCTAGCGAGAACACCGGGGAGCTGTTTTTT | CAWSVRPSENTGELFF
TRBJ2-1 | TRBV4-3 | 17 | TRBD2 | many | TGCGCCAGCAGCCAAAGCGGACTAGCGGGGTCCTACAATGAGCAGTTCTTC | CASSQSGLAGSYNEQFF
TRBJ2-7 | TRBV27 | 16 | TRBD2 | many | TGTGCCAGCAGTTTGAGGAGCGGGGTCCGCACCTACGAGCAGTACTTC | CASSLRSGVRTYEQYF
TRBJ2-7 | TRBV9 | 13 | NA | few | TGTGCCAGCAGCCTTAACGGCAACTACGAGCAGTACTTC | CASSLNGNYEQYF
TRBJ2-7 | TRBV12-3/TRBV12-4 | 13 | TRBD2 | many | TGTGCCAGCAATAAAGGACTAGCGGGATGGCAGTACTTC | CASNKGLAGWQYF
TRBJ2-5 | TRBV9 | 13 | NA | many | TGTGCCAGCAGCGTAGCAGGTCAGGAGACCCAGTACTTC | CASSVAGQETQYF
TRBJ2-1 | TRBV12-3/TRBV12-4 | 10 | NA | many | TGTGCAGACTCCTACAATGAGCAGTTCTTC | CADSYNEQFF
TRBJ2-2 | TRBV20-1 | 14 | NA | few | TGCAGTGCTAGTGCTGGACAGAGCACCGGGGAGCTGTTTTTT | CSASAGQSTGELFF
TRBJ2-3 | TRBV29-1 | 14 | NA | NA | TGCAGCGTTGATAATGGCGGGAAAACAGATACGCAGTATTTT | CSVDNGGKTDTQYF
TRBJ2-4 | TRBV6-2/TRBV6-3 | 14 | NA | many | TGTGCCAGCAGTTACATGCTGGACAAAAACATTCAGTACTTC | CASSYMLDKNIQYF
TRBJ1-2 | TRBV27 | 16 | TRBD1 | many | TGTGCCAGCAGTCCGCGACAGGGAATACATTCCTATGGCTACACCTTC | CASSPRQGIHSYGYTF
TRBJ2-7 | TRBV20-1 | 15 | NA | many | TGCAGTGCTAGTGAGGTGGGAGGCAAGTCCTACGAGCAGTACTTC | CSASEVGGKSYEQYF
TRBJ1-2 | TRBV28 | 14 | NA | few | TGTGCCAGCAGTTTTGGGGGGCTCGGCTATGGCTACACCTTC | CASSFGGLGYGYTF
TRBJ2-5 | TRBV20-1 | 15 | NA | many | TGCAGTGCTAGGAGGTGGGAGCGACTCCAAGAGACCCAGTACTTC | CSARRWERLQETQYF
TRBJ1-2 | TRBV6-2/TRBV6-3 | 13 | TRBD1 | few | TGTGCCAGCAGTTCGGACAGGCACTATGGCTACACCTTC | CASSSDRHYGYTF
TRBJ1-5 | TRBV6-1 | 13 | NA | many | TGTGCCAGCAGTTACAACCGGAATCAGCCCCAGCATTTT | CASSYNRNQPQHF
TRBJ1-5 | TRBV7-2 | 19 | TRBD1 | NA | TGTGCCAGCAGCACTCGTTTCCGGGACAGCCCTGATAGCAATCAGCCCCAGCATTTT | CASSTRFRDSPDSNQPQHF
TRBJ1-2 | TRBV28 | 14 | NA | many | TGTGCCAGCAGTATCCCCGGGACTAACTATGGCTACACCTTC | CASSIPGTNYGYTF
TRBJ1-5 | TRBV6-2/TRBV6-3 | 15 | NA | many | TGTGCCAGCAGTTTAGATGGGAGGTGGAATCAGCCCCAGCATTTT | CASSLDGRWNQPQHF
TRBJ2-3 | TRBV20-1 | 14 | NA | many | TGCAGTGCTAGAGGGCTAGCTCCCACAGATACGCAGTATTTT | CSARGLAPTDTQYF
TRBJ1-2 | TRBV20-1 | 14 | TRBD1 | NA | TGCAGTGCTAGAGATCGGACAGGGGCGCAGGGCTACACCTTC | CSARDRTGAQGYTF
TRBJ2-7 | TRBV7-2 | 12 | NA | many | TGTGCCAGCAGGCAGGGGGGGTACGAGCAGTACTTC | CASRQGGYEQYF
TRBJ1-5 | TRBV6-2/TRBV6-3 | 13 | NA | few | TGTGCCAGCAGTTACTCACACAATCAGCCCCAGCATTTT | CASSYSHNQPQHF
TRBJ2-1 | TRBV24-1 | 14 | TRBD1 | few | TGTGCCACCAGCCGGGACAGGGGATGGCAGGAGCAGTTCTTC | CATSRDRGWQEQFF
TRBJ2-5 | TRBV7-6 | 14 | NA | many | TGTGCCAGCAGCTTAGCCCCAGACCAAGAGACCCAGTACTTC | CASSLAPDQETQYF
TRBJ2-6 | TRBV9 | 18 | TRBD2 | NA | TGTGCCAGCAGCGCAGGACTTAGCGGGCCCTCTGGGGCCAACGTCCTGACTTTC | CASSAGLSGPSGANVLTF
TRBJ2-7 | TRBV28 | 15 | TRBD1 | many | TGTGCCAGCAGTTTGGGGACAGGGGGTAGGTACGAGCAGTACTTC | CASSLGTGGRYEQYF
TRBJ2-1 | TRBV27 | 17 | TRBD2 | few | TGTGCCAGCAGTTTAGGCCGATTGGGACTAGCGGGAGGGCCTCGCTTCTTC | CASSLGRLGLAGGPRFF
TRBJ2-7 | TRBV20-1 | 13 | TRBD1 | NA | TGCAGTGCCACCCGGGACAGCCCCTACGAGCAGTACTTC | CSATRDSPYEQYF
TRBJ2-1 | TRBV28 | 14 | NA | NA | TGTGCCAGCAGTTTACAGGGGAGGTACAATGAGCAGTTCTTC | CASSLQGRYNEQFF
TRBJ2-1 | TRBV2 | 14 | NA | many | TGTGCCAGCAGACCCAGGGGCTCCTTCCATGAGCAGTTCTTC | CASRPRGSFHEQFF
TRBJ1-1 | TRBV18 | 14 | TRBD1 | NA | TGTGCCAGCTCACCTATGACAGGGGGCACTGAAGCTTTCTTT | CASSPMTGGTEAFF
TRBJ1-2 | TRBV19 | 12 | NA | few | TGTGCCAGTAGGATATCTAACTATGGCTACACCTTC | CASRISNYGYTF
TRBJ1-1 | TRBV5-1 | 16 | NA | many | TGCGCCAGCGGTTCGGGACCGACGTTTTTGTCTGGTGAAGCTTTCTTT | CASGSGPTFLSGEAFF
TRBJ2-7 | TRBV6-2/TRBV6-3 | 12 | TRBD1 | NA | TGTGCCACCGACAGGGGTTCCGACGAGCAGTACTTC | CATDRGSDEQYF
TRBJ2-7 | TRBV28 | 14 | TRBD1 | many | TGTGCCAGCAGTTGGGACAGTCGCTCCTACGAGCAGTACTTC | CASSWDSRSYEQYF
TRBJ1-2 | TRBV19 | 13 | NA | NA | TGTGCCAGCGTTCCGGAGGGAAACTATGGCTACACCTTC | CASVPEGNYGYTF
TRBJ1-1 | TRBV30 | 13 | TRBD1 | many | TGTGCCTGGGGGGACAGGGGGCTTTCTGAAGCTTTCTTT | CAWGDRGLSEAFF
TRBJ2-7 | TRBV6-1 | 15 | TRBD2 | NA | TGTGCCAGCAGAGAACTAGCGGTCTCTTCCTACGAGCAGTACTTC | CASRELAVSSYEQYF
TRBJ2-1 | TRBV10-3 | 16 | TRBD2 | many | TGTGCCAGCGGACTAGCGGGAGTAGAGACCTACAATGAGCAGTTCTTC | CASGLAGVETYNEQFF
TRBJ2-7 | TRBV9 | 17 | TRBD2 | few | TGTGCCAGCAGCGTAAGGGATAGCGGGAGGTCCCCCTACGAGCAGTACTTC | CASSVRDSGRSPYEQYF
TRBJ2-3 | TRBV27 | 16 | TRBD2 | NA | TGTGCCAGCAGACCACTAGCGGTGGGGAGCCCAGATACGCAGTATTTT | CASRPLAVGSPDTQYF
TRBJ2-3 | TRBV29-1 | 17 | TRBD2 | few | TGCAGCGTCCACGACGGGACTAGCGGGCTTCATGCAGATACGCAGTATTTT | CSVHDGTSGLHADTQYF
TRBJ2-1 | TRBV19 | 13 | TRBD2 | few | TGTGCCAGTACCGTCGGGAGGAACAATGAGCAGTTCTTC | CASTVGRNNEQFF
TRBJ2-1 | TRBV7-9 | 14 | TRBD1 | NA | TGTGCCAGCAGCTTAGAGACAGGGGGGCATGAGCAGTTCTTC | CASSLETGGHEQFF
TRBJ1-2 | TRBV30 | 15 | NA | NA | TGTGCCTGGAGGGCCAGGAAGGGTTACGGCTATGGCTACACCTTC | CAWRARKGYGYGYTF
TRBJ2-1 | TRBV5-5 | 13 | NA | NA | TGTGCCAGCAGCTTGGGGTACGGCAATGAGCAGTTCTTC | CASSLGYGNEQFF
TRBJ2-1 | TRBV18 | 18 | NA | many | TGTGCCAGCTCACCACGGGGGCCGGGACACACCTCCTACAATGAGCAGTTCTTC | CASSPRGPGHTSYNEQFF
TRBJ2-3 | TRBV3-1 | 15 | TRBD2 | NA | TGTGCCAGCAGCCGACTAGCGGCGGGGACAGATACGCAGTATTTT | CASSRLAAGTDTQYF
TRBJ1-5 | TRBV19 | 14 | TRBD1 | few | TGTGCCAGTAGAATCCAGGGGGCTGGGCAGCCCCAGCATTTT | CASRIQGAGQPQHF
TRBJ1-1 | TRBV9 | 17 | NA | many | TGTGCCAGCAGCGTCTCGACAGATTTTATAATGAACACTGAAGCTTTCTTT | CASSVSTDFIMNTEAFF
TRBJ2-1 | TRBV15 | 18 | TRBD2 | many | TGTGCCACCAGCAGAGATCATCCAGCGGGAGAATTCTACAATGAGCAGTTCTTC | CATSRDHPAGEFYNEQFF
TRBJ1-1 | TRBV4-1 | 15 | TRBD1 | many | TGCGCCAGCAGCCAAGAGGGACAGGGCGAGGCTGAAGCTTTCTTT | CASSQEGQGEAEAFF